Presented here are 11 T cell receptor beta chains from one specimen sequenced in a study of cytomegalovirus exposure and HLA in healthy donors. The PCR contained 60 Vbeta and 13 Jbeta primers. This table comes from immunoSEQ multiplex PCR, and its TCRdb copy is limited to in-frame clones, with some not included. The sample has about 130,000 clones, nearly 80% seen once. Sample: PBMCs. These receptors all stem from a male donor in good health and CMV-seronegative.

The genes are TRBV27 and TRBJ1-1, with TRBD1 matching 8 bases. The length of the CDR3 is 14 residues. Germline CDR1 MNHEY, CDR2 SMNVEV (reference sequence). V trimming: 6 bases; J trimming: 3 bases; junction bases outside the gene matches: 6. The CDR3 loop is CASRPQGADTEAFF. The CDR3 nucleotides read TGTGCCAGCAGACCTCAGGGGGCGGACACTGAAGCTTTCTTT.

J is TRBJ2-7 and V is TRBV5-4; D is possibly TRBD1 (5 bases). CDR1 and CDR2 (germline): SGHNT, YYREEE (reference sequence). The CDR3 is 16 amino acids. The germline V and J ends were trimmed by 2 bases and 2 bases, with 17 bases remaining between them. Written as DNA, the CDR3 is TGTGCCAGCAGCTTCACCGTTGGCAGGGTAACCTACGAGCAGTACTTC. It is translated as CASSFTVGRVTYEQYF.

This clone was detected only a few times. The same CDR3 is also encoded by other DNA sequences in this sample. CDR3 in DNA: TGTGCCAGCAGTGAATACGCAGGCCCCTATGGCTACACCTTC. Encoded protein: CASSEYAGPYGYTF. The rearrangement uses TRBV6-1 and TRBJ1-2; no clear D gene. This CDR3 has 14 amino acids. V shed 2 bases and J shed 4 bases, with 11 bases lying between them. Germline V gene lookup returns CDR1 MNHNS and CDR2 SASEGT.

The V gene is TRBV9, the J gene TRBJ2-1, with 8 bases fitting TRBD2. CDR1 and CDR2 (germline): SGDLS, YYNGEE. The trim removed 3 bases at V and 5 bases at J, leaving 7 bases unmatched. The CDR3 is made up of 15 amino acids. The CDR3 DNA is TGTGCCAGCAGCGAGAGGTCGGGGGGGAACAATGAGCAGTTCTTC. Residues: CASSERSGGNNEQFF.

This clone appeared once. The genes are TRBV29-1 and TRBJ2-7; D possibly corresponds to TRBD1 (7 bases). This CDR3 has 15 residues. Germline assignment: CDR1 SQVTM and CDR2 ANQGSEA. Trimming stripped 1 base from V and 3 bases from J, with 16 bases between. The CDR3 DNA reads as TGCAGCGTTGAAGGTGACCGCCAGGGGGGCTACGAGCAGTACTTC. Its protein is CSVEGDRQGGYEQYF.

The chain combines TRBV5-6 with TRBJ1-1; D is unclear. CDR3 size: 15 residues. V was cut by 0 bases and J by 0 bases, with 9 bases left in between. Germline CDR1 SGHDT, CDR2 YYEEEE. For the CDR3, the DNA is TGTGCCAGCAGCTTGGGGGGAGACCTGAACACTGAAGCTTTCTTT. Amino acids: CASSLGGDLNTEAFF.

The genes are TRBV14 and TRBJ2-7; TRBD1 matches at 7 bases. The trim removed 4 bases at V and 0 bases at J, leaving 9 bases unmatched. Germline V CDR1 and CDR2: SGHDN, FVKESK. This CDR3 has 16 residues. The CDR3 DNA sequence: TGTGCCAGCAGCCCCCCTACAGGGGCCGCCTCCTACGAGCAGTACTTC. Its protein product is CASSPPTGAASYEQYF. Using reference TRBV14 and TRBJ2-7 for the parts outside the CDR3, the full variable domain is EAGVTQFPSHSVIEKGQTVTLRCDPISGHDNLYWYRRVMGKEIKFLLHFVKESKQDESGMPNNRFLAERTGGTYSTLKVQPAELEDSGVYFCASSPPTGAASYEQYFGPGTRLTVT.

The CDR3 nucleotides are TGTGCCAGCAGCAAAACGACAGGGGGGTTCAATGAGCAGTTCTTC. Translating it yields CASSKTTGGFNEQFF. V gene TRBV21-1 combines with J gene TRBJ2-1; TRBD1 is the table's D call and was not checked against the DNA. TRBV21-1 is shown as a pseudogene. CDR3 length equals 15 residues.

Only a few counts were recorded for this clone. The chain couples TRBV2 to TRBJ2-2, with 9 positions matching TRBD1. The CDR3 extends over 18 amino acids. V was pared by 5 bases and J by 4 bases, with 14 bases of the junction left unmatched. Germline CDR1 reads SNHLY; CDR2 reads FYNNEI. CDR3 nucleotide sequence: TGTGCCAGCAGTTACAGAATTCCGGGACAGGGTGGCACCGGGGAGCTGTTTTTT. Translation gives CASSYRIPGQGGTGELFF.

The CDR3 loop reads CAIRGTGTNQPQHF. The CDR3 DNA reads TGTGCCATCAGGGGGACAGGGACTAATCAGCCCCAGCATTTT. The gene calls are TRBV10-3 and TRBJ1-5; 9 nucleotides match TRBD1. Trimming took 6 bases from V and 4 from J; bases not matched to a gene: 4. Looked up from germline, CDR1 is ENHRY and CDR2 is SYGVKD. The CDR3 covers 14 residues.

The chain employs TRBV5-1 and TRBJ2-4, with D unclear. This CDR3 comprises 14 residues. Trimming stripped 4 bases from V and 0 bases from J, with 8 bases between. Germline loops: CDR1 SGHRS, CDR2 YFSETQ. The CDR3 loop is CASSLDLAKNIQYF. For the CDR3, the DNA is TGCGCCAGCAGCCTAGATCTAGCCAAAAACATTCAGTACTTC.